The clone carrying this TCR beta chain has a single count. Some clones are missing from TCRdb's copy, which holds only in-frame ones; the method was immunoSEQ multiplex PCR. Among around 360,000 clones listed, more than 75% were seen once. The sample originates from a study of blood T cell repertoires in COVID-19. Looking at the study overall: T cells, B-cell-depleted T cells, or PBMCs supplied cDNA or gDNA.

Seattle's cohort entered during active infection and was followed longitudinally. V was cut by 3 bases and J by 6 bases, with 6 bases left in between. Germline values: CDR1 SNHLY, CDR2 FYNNEI. This CDR3 contains 13 residues. The sequenced sample was peripheral blood. The receptor comes from a woman in her twenties or thirties with COVID-19, enrolled during active disease. The V call is TRBV2, the J call TRBJ1-6; D unresolved. The CDR3 here is CASSDGRNSPLHF. CDR3 in DNA: TGTGCCAGCAGTGATGGCCGTAATTCACCCCTCCACTTT. The variable domain in full, completed from reference TRBV2 and TRBJ1-6, reads EPEVTQTPSHQVTQMGQEVILRCVPISNHLYFYWYRQILGQKVEFLVSFYNNEISEKSEIFDDQFSVERPDGSNFTLKIRSTKLEDSAMYFCASSDGRNSPLHFGNGTRLTVT.